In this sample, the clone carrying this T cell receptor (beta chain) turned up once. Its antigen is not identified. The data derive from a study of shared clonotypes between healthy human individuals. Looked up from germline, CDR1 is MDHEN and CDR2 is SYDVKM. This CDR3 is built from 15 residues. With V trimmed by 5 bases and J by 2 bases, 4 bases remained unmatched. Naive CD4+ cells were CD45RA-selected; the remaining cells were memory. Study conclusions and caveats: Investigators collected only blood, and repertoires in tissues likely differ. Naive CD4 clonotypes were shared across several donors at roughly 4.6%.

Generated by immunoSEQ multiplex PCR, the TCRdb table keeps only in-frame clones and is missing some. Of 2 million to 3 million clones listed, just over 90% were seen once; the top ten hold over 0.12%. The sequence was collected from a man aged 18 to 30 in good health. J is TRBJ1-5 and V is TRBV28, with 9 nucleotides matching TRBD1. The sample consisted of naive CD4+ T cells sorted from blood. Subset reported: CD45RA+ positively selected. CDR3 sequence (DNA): TGTGCCAGCAGTGCGACAGGGGGGGGCAATCAGCCCCAGCATTTT. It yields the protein CASSATGGGNQPQHF.